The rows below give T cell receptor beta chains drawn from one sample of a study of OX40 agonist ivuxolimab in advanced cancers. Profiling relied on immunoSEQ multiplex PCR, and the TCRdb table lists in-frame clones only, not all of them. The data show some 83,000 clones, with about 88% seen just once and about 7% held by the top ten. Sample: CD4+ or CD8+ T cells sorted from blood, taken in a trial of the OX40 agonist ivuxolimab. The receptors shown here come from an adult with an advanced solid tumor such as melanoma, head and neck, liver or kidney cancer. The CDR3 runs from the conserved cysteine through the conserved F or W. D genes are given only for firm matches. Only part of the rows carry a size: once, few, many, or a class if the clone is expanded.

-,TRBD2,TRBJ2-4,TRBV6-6,CASIPSGSSQNIQYF,TGTGCCAGCATCCCTAGCGGGAGTTCTCAGAACATTCAGTACTTC
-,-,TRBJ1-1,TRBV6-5,CASIQGGTWGTEAFF,TGTGCCAGCATCCAAGGGGGAACTTGGGGCACTGAAGCTTTCTTT
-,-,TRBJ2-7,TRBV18,CASSPSQGPVYEQYF,TGTGCCAGCTCACCATCCCAGGGGCCCGTCTACGAGCAGTACTTC
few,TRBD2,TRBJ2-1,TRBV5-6,CASSSSTSGYNEQFF,TGTGCCAGCAGCTCGTCGACTAGCGGTTACAATGAGCAGTTCTTC
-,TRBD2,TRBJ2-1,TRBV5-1,CASSYRLAGGYNEQFF,TGCGCCAGCAGTTACCGACTAGCGGGGGGTTACAATGAGCAGTTCTTC
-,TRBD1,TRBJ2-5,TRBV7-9,CASSFRDREETQYF,TGTGCCAGCAGCTTCCGGGACAGGGAGGAGACCCAGTACTTC
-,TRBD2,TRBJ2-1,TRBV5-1,CASSLNGLAVISSYNEQFF,TGCGCCAGCAGCTTGAATGGACTAGCGGTAATAAGCTCCTACAATGAGCAGTTCTTC
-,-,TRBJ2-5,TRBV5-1,CASSLVTGRETQYF,TGCGCCAGCAGCTTGGTTACGGGGCGGGAGACCCAGTACTTC
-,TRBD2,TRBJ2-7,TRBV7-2,CASSLDGTSGRAWYF,TGTGCCAGCAGCTTAGACGGGACTAGCGGGAGGGCTTGGTACTTC
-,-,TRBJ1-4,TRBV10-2,CASSQGGTNIEKLFF,TGCGCCAGCAGTCAAGGCGGGACAAACATAGAAAAACTGTTTTTT
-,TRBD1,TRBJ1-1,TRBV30,CAWSDATGGNTEAFF,TGTGCCTGGAGTGATGCTACAGGGGGGAACACTGAAGCTTTCTTT
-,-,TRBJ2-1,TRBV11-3,CASSWWDKPLDEQFF,TGTGCCAGCAGCTGGTGGGACAAGCCTCTGGATGAGCAGTTCTTC
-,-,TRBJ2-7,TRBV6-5,CASSYSPRRGAYEQYF,TGTGCCAGCAGTTACTCCCCGAGACGGGGAGCCTACGAGCAGTACTTC
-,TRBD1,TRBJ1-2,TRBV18,CASSPGKTGTNYGYTF,TGTGCCAGCTCACCCGGAAAGACAGGGACTAACTATGGCTACACCTTC
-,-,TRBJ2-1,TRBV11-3,CASSLDQLIRRKQFF,TGTGCCAGCAGCTTAGATCAGTTGATCCGACGAAAGCAGTTCTTC
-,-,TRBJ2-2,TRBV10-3,CAIKENTGELFF,TGTGCCATCAAAGAGAACACCGGGGAGCTGTTTTTT
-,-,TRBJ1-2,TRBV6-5,CASSQGKDGYTF,TGTGCCAGCAGCCAGGGGAAGGATGGCTACACCTTC
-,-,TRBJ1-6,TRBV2,CASGASYNSPLHF,TGTGCCAGCGGGGCCTCCTATAATTCACCCCTCCACTTT
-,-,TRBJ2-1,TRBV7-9,CASSTLVGNEQFF,TGTGCCAGCAGCACTCTAGTAGGCAATGAGCAGTTCTTC
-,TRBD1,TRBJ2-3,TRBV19,CASSTGTGLGTQYF,TGTGCCAGTAGTACGGGGACAGGCTTGGGCACGCAGTATTTT
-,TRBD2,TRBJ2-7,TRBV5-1,CASSRGLAGTSYEQYF,TGCGCCAGCAGCAGGGGACTAGCGGGGACGTCCTACGAGCAGTACTTC
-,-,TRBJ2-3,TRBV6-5,CASSYDSTDTQYF,TGTGCCAGCAGTTACGACAGCACAGATACGCAGTATTTT
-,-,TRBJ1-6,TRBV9,CASSADSYNSPLHF,TGTGCCAGCAGCGCTGACAGTTATAATTCACCCCTCCACTTT
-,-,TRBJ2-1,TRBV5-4,CASSLAAGLNEQFF,TGTGCCAGCAGCTTAGCGGCGGGTCTCAATGAGCAGTTCTTC
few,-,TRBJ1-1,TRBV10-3,CAISLGSITEAFF,TGTGCCATCAGTTTAGGGTCGATCACTGAAGCTTTCTTT
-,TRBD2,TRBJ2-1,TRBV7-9,CASSPPASGGLNEQFF,TGTGCCAGCAGCCCCCCCGCTAGCGGGGGCCTAAATGAGCAGTTCTTC
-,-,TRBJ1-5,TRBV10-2,CASSGGVGQPQHF,TGCGCCAGCAGTGGAGGAGTAGGCCAGCCCCAGCATTTT
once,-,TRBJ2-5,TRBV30,CAWSALGQQQETQYF,TGTGCCTGGAGTGCCCTAGGACAGCAACAAGAGACCCAGTACTTC
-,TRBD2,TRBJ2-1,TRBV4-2,CASSQAAGRVQNEQFF,TGTGCCAGCAGCCAAGCCGCCGGGAGGGTACAGAATGAGCAGTTCTTC
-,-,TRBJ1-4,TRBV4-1,CASSQENPPGPGKLFF,TGCGCCAGCAGCCAAGAGAATCCGCCAGGGCCGGGTAAACTGTTTTTT
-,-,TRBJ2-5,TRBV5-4,CASSGEGGRRGTQYF,TGTGCCAGCAGCGGGGAGGGGGGGCGCAGAGGGACCCAGTACTTC
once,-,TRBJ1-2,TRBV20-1,CSARDNPGYTF,TGCAGTGCTAGAGATAACCCGGGCTACACCTTC
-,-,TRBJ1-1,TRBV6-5,CASSYSGIRTEAFF,TGTGCCAGCAGTTACTCGGGTATTCGGACTGAAGCTTTCTTT
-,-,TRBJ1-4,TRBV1,CTSSQIGPKPEKLFF,TGCACCAGCAGCCAAATAGGGCCAAAACCTGAAAAACTGTTTTTT
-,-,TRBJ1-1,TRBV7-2,CASSFDIGNTEAFF,TGTGCCAGCAGCTTTGACATAGGGAACACTGAAGCTTTCTTT
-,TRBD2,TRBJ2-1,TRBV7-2,CASSISGLATEQFF,TGTGCCAGCAGCATCTCGGGACTAGCGACCGAGCAGTTCTTC